Below, 29 T cell receptor beta chains from the same sample are listed, as sequenced in a study of blood T cell repertoires in COVID-19. Repertoires were generated with immunoSEQ multiplex PCR, while TCRdb's copy carries only in-frame clones and drops some. The profile shows approximately 270,000 clones, 75% to 90% of them singletons. The sample comprised PBMCs or T cells enriched from blood (not recorded which). These receptors came from a woman aged 25 to 39 with acute COVID-19.

The rearrangement links TRBV19 to TRBJ2-7, with TRBD2 identical over 12 bases. J lost 4 bases, V lost 4 bases, and 8 bases had no gene match. The germline CDR1 and CDR2 sequences are LNHDA and SQIVND (reference sequence). This CDR3 has 16 residues. The CDR3 region has the DNA TGTGCCAGTAGTACCGCACCGGGACTAGCGGGTTACGAGCAGTACTTC. Residues: CASSTAPGLAGYEQYF.

This chain joins TRBV7-6 and TRBJ1-1; possible D gene TRBD1, 5 bases. Per the germline V gene, CDR1 is SGHVS and CDR2 is FNYEAQ. With 1 base removed from V and 2 bases from J, the gap between germline ends came to 11 bases. This CDR3 has 15 residues. CDR3 nucleotide sequence: TGTGCCAGCAGCTTAGGGGGCATTTCCAACACTGAAGCTTTCTTT. The encoded protein is CASSLGGISNTEAFF.

This chain uses TRBV14 with TRBJ2-3, with 11 bases identical to TRBD2. This CDR3 has 18 residues. Germline V lookup: CDR1 SGHDN, CDR2 FVKESK. Trimming cost V 4 bases and J 5 bases; bases outside gene matches: 14. The CDR3: CASSRGGLASGRKDTQYF. CDR3 DNA: TGTGCCAGCAGCCGAGGAGGTTTGGCTAGCGGGAGGAAAGATACGCAGTATTTT.

The CDR3 DNA follows: TGTGCCAGCAGCTCTTACAGCCGGGAGCGAGAGGACGAGCAGTACTTC. Translating gives CASSSYSREREDEQYF. The chain joins TRBV21-1 to TRBJ2-7; the D call in the table, TRBD2, was not verified against the DNA. TRBV21-1 has pseudogene status. CDR3 size: 16 residues.

The chain combines TRBV6-2 or TRBV6-3 with TRBJ2-7; 7 nucleotides line up with TRBD1. Trimming cost V 4 bases and J 1 base; bases outside gene matches: 4. Germline V lookup: CDR1 MNHEY, CDR2 SVGEGT. This CDR3 is built from 14 residues. This CDR3 reads CASSSDRLSYEQYF. CDR3 DNA: TGTGCCAGCAGTTCGGACAGGCTATCCTACGAGCAGTACTTC.

This sequence joins TRBV19 and TRBJ2-2; 7 bases line up with TRBD2. CDR3 length: 13 residues. The germline V gene has CDR1 LNHDA and CDR2 SQIVND (reference sequence). The J segment lost 3 bases and the V segment lost 7 bases, leaving 2 bases of the junction unmatched. CDR3 nucleotides: TGTGCCAGTAAGAGCGGGGACACCGGGGAGCTGTTTTTT. The encoded protein is CASKSGDTGELFF.

The J gene is TRBJ1-1, the V gene TRBV19; unclear D gene. CDR1 and CDR2 from the germline V gene are LNHDA and SQIVND (reference sequence). There are 14 residues in the CDR3. V was pared by 10 bases and J by 3 bases, with 18 bases between. Here the CDR3 DNA reads TGTGCCACCTCCCGGGATATTACTGACACTGAAGCTTTCTTT. It specifies CATSRDITDTEAFF.

This clone has a handful of counts. The rearrangement joins TRBV4-2 to TRBJ2-2; the D is unclear. CDR1 LGHNA and CDR2 YNFKEQ come from the germline V gene. Trimming cost V 0 bases and J 7 bases, with 24 bases left between them. This CDR3 has 19 amino acids. The CDR3: CASSQDSPPVARSNGELFF. In nucleotides, the CDR3 is TGTGCCAGCAGCCAAGATTCTCCCCCAGTGGCTAGATCTAACGGGGAGCTGTTTTTT.

The J gene is TRBJ2-7, the V gene TRBV4-1, with TRBD1 matching over 9 bases. Germline V gives CDR1 MGHRA, CDR2 YSYEKL. Losses at the gene ends were 0 bases for V and 7 bases for J; bases not matched to a gene: 10. This CDR3 is 16 amino acids long. CDR3 sequence: CASSQDGTGMNGEQYF. The CDR3 nucleotides read TGCGCCAGCAGCCAAGATGGGACAGGGATGAATGGGGAGCAGTACTTC.

This clone showed up many times. This rearrangement joins TRBV2 to TRBJ2-7; D is perhaps TRBD1 (6 bases). Trimming removed 4 bases at V and 2 bases at J, with 12 bases between. CDR1 and CDR2 from the germline V gene are SNHLY and FYNNEI. The CDR3 contains 14 residues. In DNA, the CDR3 is TGTGCCAGCAGTGGACAGGACATCACCTACGAGCAGTACTTC. Its translation: CASSGQDITYEQYF.

The rearrangement joins TRBV27 to TRBJ1-5; no clear D gene. CDR3 length: 14 amino acids. Germline V gives CDR1 MNHEY, CDR2 SMNVEV (reference sequence). V lost 5 bases and J 0 bases, leaving 8 bases between the germline ends. CDR3 sequence: CASSNTYSNQPQHF. Here the CDR3 DNA reads TGTGCCAGCAGTAATACTTATAGCAATCAGCCCCAGCATTTT.

The chain recombines TRBV2 with TRBJ2-1; 8 nucleotides agree with TRBD2. Per the germline V gene, CDR1 is SNHLY and CDR2 is FYNNEI. The V and J ends lost 2 bases and 5 bases, in that order; junction bases with no gene match: 5. This CDR3 contains 15 residues. In nucleotides, the CDR3 is TGTGCCAGCAGTGAAACGGGACTAGAGAACAATGAGCAGTTCTTC. It encodes CASSETGLENNEQFF.

This chain links TRBV7-8 with TRBJ1-5; no clear D gene. Germline assignment: CDR1 SGHVS and CDR2 FQNEAQ. V lost 5 bases and J 1 base, leaving 18 bases between the germline ends. This CDR3 is built from 17 residues. DNA of the CDR3: TGTGCCAGCAGCCCCCTTGTCGAGGGAGCAAGCAATCAGCCCCAGCATTTT. As protein: CASSPLVEGASNQPQHF. Full variable domain (remainder filled in from reference TRBV7-8 and TRBJ1-5): GAGVSQSPRYKVAKRGQDVALRCDPISGHVSLFWYQQALGQGPEFLTYFQNEAQLDKSGLPSDRFFAERPEGSVSTLKIQRTQQEDSAVYLCASSPLVEGASNQPQHFGDGTRLSIL.

The chain has TRBV2 and TRBJ1-4; 9 bases line up with TRBD1. Trimming cost V 6 bases and J 7 bases; bases outside gene matches: 3. CDR1 is SNHLY, CDR2 FYNNEI, per germline. This CDR3 is built from 13 residues. CDR3 protein: CASRSTGGEKLFF. CDR3 bases: TGTGCCAGCAGGTCGACAGGGGGTGAAAAACTGTTTTTT.

The chain has TRBV20-1 and TRBJ1-2, with D uncertain. Germline loops: CDR1 DFQATT, CDR2 SNEGSKA (reference sequence). V dropped 6 bases and J dropped 8 bases, with 10 bases sitting between them. The CDR3 loop spans 10 amino acids. The CDR3 DNA is TGCAGTGCATGGAGGGAAGGCTACACCTTC. Protein product: CSAWREGYTF.

The gene calls are TRBV28 and TRBJ1-2; a weak D match, TRBD1 (5 bases). Germline V gives CDR1 MDHEN, CDR2 SYDVKM. The CDR3 length is 15 residues. Trimming removed 5 bases at V and 5 bases at J, with 18 bases between. CDR3 loop: CASSPAGGVEYGYTF. The CDR3 DNA is TGTGCCAGCAGTCCCGCCGGGGGGGTAGAATATGGCTACACCTTC.

V gene TRBV5-1 combines with J gene TRBJ2-2; no firm D call. The V gene lost 0 bases and the J gene lost 7 bases, with 13 bases spanning the gap. Germline values: CDR1 SGHRS, CDR2 YFSETQ. This CDR3 has 15 amino acids. As DNA, the CDR3 is TGCGCCAGCAGCTTGGGACTCGAGTCTGACGGGGAGCTGTTTTTT. Its translation: CASSLGLESDGELFF. The full variable domain, in which reference TRBV5-1 and TRBJ2-2 provide the parts outside the CDR3, is KAGVTQTPRYLIKTRGQQVTLSCSPISGHRSVSWYQQTPGQGLQFLFEYFSETQRNKGNFPGRFSGRQFSNSRSEMNVSTLELGDSALYLCASSLGLESDGELFFGEGSRLTVL.

The chain recombines TRBV6-4 with TRBJ2-7; D may be TRBD2 (6 bases). Deletions cut 6 bases from V and 2 bases from J, with 17 bases between. Germline-derived CDR1 and CDR2 are MRHNA and SNTAGT. The length of the CDR3 is 15 residues. The CDR3 DNA sequence: TGTGCCAGCAGCCCCGGAACTAGCCCCCCCTACGAGCAGTACTTC. This encodes CASSPGTSPPYEQYF.

Regarding this clone: Within the sample, other DNA sequences also encode this same CDR3. The V gene is TRBV7-2, the J gene TRBJ2-7; 7 bases are shared with TRBD1. With 0 bases clipped from V and 2 bases from J, the junction kept 1 base outside the gene matches. This CDR3 comprises 14 residues. Germline CDR1 reads SGHTA; CDR2 reads FQGNSA. DNA for the CDR3: TGTGCCAGCAGCTTAGCAGGGACAGCCTACGAGCAGTACTTC. Encoded protein: CASSLAGTAYEQYF.

This sequence joins TRBV3-1 (or the pseudogene TRBV3-2) and TRBJ2-6; D is uncertain. Trimming took 0 bases from V and 3 from J, leaving 6 bases between them. Germline V lookup: CDR1 LGHDT, CDR2 YNNKEL (reference sequence). The CDR3 totals 15 residues. The CDR3 bases are TGTGCCAGCAGCCAAGATCGAGGTGGGGCCAACGTCCTGACTTTC. Its translation: CASSQDRGGANVLTF.

For this clone: Distinct nucleotide sequences in the sample also encode this CDR3. CDR3: CAISGGGWDQPQHF. CDR3 coding DNA: TGTGCCATCAGTGGAGGGGGCTGGGATCAGCCCCAGCATTTT. The rearrangement uses TRBV10-3 and TRBJ1-5, with 7 positions matching TRBD1. V gave up 4 bases and J gave up 5 bases; unmatched junction bases: 5. The V gene's germline CDR1 is ENHRY and CDR2 SYGVKD. CDR3 length: 14 amino acids.

The V gene is TRBV9, the J gene TRBJ2-2, with 8 bases identical to TRBD2. Trimming cost V 0 bases and J 6 bases; bases outside gene matches: 4. CDR1 is SGDLS and CDR2 is YYNGEE in the germline V gene. The CDR3 has 15 amino acids. This chain's CDR3 is CASSVGREGSGELFF. The CDR3 DNA sequence: TGTGCCAGCAGCGTAGGTCGGGAGGGTTCCGGGGAGCTGTTTTTT.

J is TRBJ1-5 and V is TRBV12-3 or TRBV12-4; 7 nucleotides agree with TRBD1. The J segment lost 3 bases and the V segment lost 6 bases, leaving 2 bases of the junction unmatched. The CDR3 consists of 13 residues. As DNA, the CDR3 is TGTGCCAGCAGGGGACAGAACAATCAGCCCCAGCATTTT. Encoded protein: CASRGQNNQPQHF.

This sequence joins TRBV27 and TRBJ1-3; D is ambiguous. Deletions cut 3 bases from V and 0 bases from J, with 9 bases between. This CDR3 comprises 15 residues. Germline CDR1 and CDR2: MNHEY and SMNVEV (reference sequence). CDR3 DNA: TGTGCCAGCAGTTTGAGTCGAAACTCTGGAAACACCATATATTTT. It codes for CASSLSRNSGNTIYF.

This chain uses TRBV9 with TRBJ1-6; D ambiguous. The CDR3 is 13 amino acids. The ends were cut back, 4 bases at V and 11 bases at J, with 13 bases in the middle. Germline-derived CDR1 and CDR2 are SGDLS and YYNGEE. The CDR3, as DNA: TGTGCCAGCAGCACGAGCCTAGAAACACCCCTCCACTTT. It yields the protein CASSTSLETPLHF.

This sequence joins TRBV5-4 and TRBJ2-3; 10 nucleotides align to TRBD2. After removal of 0 bases from V and 4 bases from J, the junction contained 2 bases not matched to a gene. CDR1 is SGHNT and CDR2 is YYREEE in the germline V gene (reference sequence). The CDR3 is made up of 15 amino acids. CDR3 sequence reads: CASSLALAGADTQYF. In DNA, the CDR3 is TGTGCCAGCAGCTTGGCTCTAGCGGGAGCAGATACGCAGTATTTT.

V is TRBV11-2 and J is TRBJ2-7; 7 bases align to TRBD2. The CDR3 covers 13 residues. Germline V gene data show CDR1 as SGHAT and CDR2 as FQNNGV. Losses at the gene ends were 2 bases for V and 6 bases for J; bases not matched to a gene: 4. The CDR3 DNA follows: TGTGCCAGCAGCTTACGGGAGGAGGTCGAGCAGTACTTC. Amino acids: CASSLREEVEQYF.

The V and J genes are TRBV28 and TRBJ1-6; D may be TRBD1 (6 bases). V was shortened by 4 bases and J by 3 bases, with 13 bases between the two germline ends. Germline V gives CDR1 MDHEN, CDR2 SYDVKM. CDR3 length: 16 amino acids. DNA of the CDR3: TGTGCCAGCAGTTGGGGGCTGACCGACTATAATTCACCCCTCCACTTT. Translating gives CASSWGLTDYNSPLHF.

This clone was counted a few times. V is TRBV24-1 and J is TRBJ2-1; a weak D match, TRBD2 (6 bases). Trimming removed 6 bases at V and 5 bases at J, with 19 bases between. The germline V gene has CDR1 KGHDR and CDR2 SFDVKD. CDR3 size: 16 residues. In DNA, the CDR3 is TGTGCCACCAGTACGGGAGCGGGTAAAGGGGACAATGAGCAGTTCTTC. Its protein product is CATSTGAGKGDNEQFF.